What follows describes a single T cell receptor beta chain. Its antigen is unknown. No much larger clone exists at a distance of one base, and base qualities are not known. The receptor library was made with the immunoSEQ multiplex PCR assay. A mixture of 60 forward primers for TCR Vbeta segments and 13 reverse primers for TCR Jbeta segments was used in the multiplex PCR. A multiplex PCR assay on genomic DNA amplified the CDR3 region of rearranged TCR beta genes. Amplified TCR beta libraries were sequenced as 87-base-pair reads on the Illumina HiSeq System. For the original study's pipeline: A later analysis counted tens of millions of unique TCR beta chains across the 666 repertoires, and roughly 10 million of these chains were shared by at least two donors. To remove PCR and sequencing errors, raw reads were error-corrected and collapsed into unique sequences using a nearest-neighbor algorithm that merged closely related sequences. CDR3 sequences were aligned to IMGT reference sequences to assign V, D and J gene segments. Each retained sequence needed at least a six-nucleotide match to both a V gene segment and a J gene segment. Rearrangements were classified as productive when the CDR3 lacked stop codons and remained in frame with V and J, and all other rearrangements were classified as non-productive. CDR3 was defined by IMGT convention, running from the second conserved V-encoded cysteine to the conserved J-encoded phenylalanine. Sequences without an unambiguous match to a single V gene segment were excluded from the earlier analysis of 450 to 750 of the donors. An earlier analysis of several hundred of the donors called V segments functional above 56.7% productive rearrangements and segregating when the between-donor standard deviation exceeded 5%. To diagnose cytomegalovirus status from the catalog of TCR beta chain sequences, a statistical classification framework was built. In a later analysis, TCR nucleotide sequences were compared against IMGT/GENE-DB human TR gene sequences so that V and J genes could be assigned. The TCRdist pipeline was used in a later analysis to assign CDR3 sequences and most-parsimonious VDJ recombination scenarios. In a later analysis, each TCR beta chain was defined by its CDR3 amino acid sequence together with its V-gene family, and reads without a unique V-gene family were excluded. To address suspected cross-contamination and a sequencing artifact, a later analysis removed around 590 highly shared, low-generation-probability nucleotide sequences. In a later analysis, a clonal expansion index was calculated for each public chain from normalized within-repertoire ranks of inferred template counts. In a later analysis, generation probabilities were computed with a VDJ recombination model fitted to out-of-frame rearrangements, and the resulting probabilities were checked against IGoR. In a later analysis, hypergeometric tests were used to score TCR-TCR, TCR-HLA and TCR-CMV co-occurrence, with a repertoire-size bias correction applied to TCR pairs. In a later analysis, false discovery rates were estimated by permuting HLA or CMV assignments 20 times. A later analysis grouped co-occurring TCRs with DBSCAN, adding TCRdist sequence similarity when clustering within HLA-allele-positive subsets. Co-occurrence clustering excluded repertoires with fewer than 30,000 or more than 120,000 public chains, plus five with anomalous nucleotide sharing. Not all clones reach the TCRdb copy of this immuneACCESS table, which keeps in-frame sequences only. Checked studies attribute under half of the gap to unresolved V genes and leave the rest unexplained. Clonal size and the V and J genes are those of that table, whereas D and trimming came from the DNA. The sample includes some 140,000 clones, with over 65% observed a single time. 3% to 4% of the sample rests with the top ten.

This sample was taken from a study of cytomegalovirus exposure and HLA in healthy donors (dated by TCRdb to the late 2010s). A note on the overall study: In an earlier analysis of 450 to 750 of the donors, under 300 Gb of sequence data and 90 million to 120 million unique TCR beta sequences from 150 million to 200 million T cells were reported. Typing coverage differed by locus: A, B, C, DRB1 and DQB1 were typed in roughly 629-630 donors, DQA1 in roughly 510, DPA1 in approximately 610, and DPB1 in roughly 470. A later analysis re-analyzed previously published TCR beta repertoires from roughly 630 donors and added high-resolution HLA genotyping to study TCR occurrence patterns. Every discovery cohort repertoire had been produced on one sequencing platform. The genetic ancestry cluster associated with self-reported Caucasian donors included around four fifths of the 398 genotyped donors. Roughly five DR-DQ haplotypes were handled as single units for association and clustering because linkage in the cohort was strong. Approximately 310 gigabases of sequencing data and approximately 84 million unique TCR sequences were included in an early release covering under 650 HLA-typed donors. The study aimed to test whether cataloging public T cell receptors could reveal signatures of past pathogen exposure. To predict cytomegalovirus infection status, the study combined high-throughput TCR immunosequencing, statistical association of individual TCRs with disease status, and machine learning. Across approximately 400 genotyped donors of the cohort, an average of about 220,000 unique TCR beta nucleotide sequences per donor were sequenced, and 15% to 20% of those sequences were non-productive. Along with the roughly 670-subject first cohort, a separate validation cohort of about 110 different subjects was used. The study used immunosequencing to profile the T cell repertoires of more than 650 subjects and linked those repertoires to cytomegalovirus serostatus. Rather than drawing on any new phenotypic data, the later analysis identified candidate immune exposures from TCR beta sequences and the way those sequences occurred across donors. HLA typing covered class I and class II loci at four-digit resolution. Donor age, sex, ethnicity and CMV serostatus were compiled together with the repertoire data. An earlier analysis of around 580 of the donors used high-throughput TCR beta sequencing to judge whether each TCR beta V gene segment behaved as functional or pseudogenic. Genome-wide SNP genotypes for about 55% of the roughly 670 donors were used in a later genetic analysis, which treated that subset as a discovery cohort. Broader findings and caveats from the paper: In an earlier analysis of 500 to 650 of the donors, most TCR beta V segments appeared in productive rearrangements about 90% or about 30% of the time, broadly matching IMGT annotations. The study listed 150 to 200 TCR beta chains as associated with cytomegalovirus. The classifier was reported to diagnose cytomegalovirus status with high specificity and sensitivity in both the original and validation cohorts. Because counts were too low, about 15 rarely observed V segments, including chromosome 9 orphons, were left out of the earlier analysis of a few hundred of the donors. Because the 87-base-pair reads could not distinguish some IMGT-functional V segments, including TRBV6-2 and TRBV6-3, those segments were excluded. In a later analysis, HLA-associated TCR beta chains showed more clonal expansion and lower generation probabilities than non-associated chains that were equally common. HLA typing was unavailable for some donors at each locus, so association tests used only the typed subset. When HLA alleles, especially DR and DQ, strongly co-occurred, attributing TCR associations to individual alleles was difficult. In a later analysis, more than 15,000 TCR beta sequences were associated with specific HLA alleles at a false discovery rate of 0.05. In vitro tests confirmed that a few of the cytomegalovirus-associated TCR beta chains recognize cytomegalovirus antigens. A further reported finding was that TCR beta sequences accurately predicted the HLA-A and HLA-B alleles for most subjects in the first cohort. In a later analysis, several top co-occurrence clusters were reported to appear linked to parvovirus B19, influenza, CMV and Epstein-Barr virus. According to a later genetic analysis, donors in an Asian-associated ancestry cluster had fewer N-insertions in productive TCRs than the approximately 630-donor mean. A later analysis found that TCR association rates varied across HLA loci, with DRB1 alleles showing the most associated TCRs and HLA-C alleles the fewest. A cluster of highly shared sequence variants was judged likely to represent a technical artifact of the sequencing pipeline. An association between a missense DCLRE1C variant and V-gene and J-gene trimming of TCR beta chains was found in a later genetic analysis and replicated in an independent cohort. A later analysis found that most CMV-associated TCR beta chains appeared HLA-restricted, with HLA associations seemingly driven largely by CMV exposure. Most TCR sequences were seen in very few donors, while some public TCRs were found in many individuals. Correlated functional status among segregating V segments might be attributable to linkage disequilibrium, but an unknown experimental factor could not be ruled out. The only immune exposure information available for the cohort was CMV serostatus. Only TCR beta chains were sequenced in this cohort, and the absence of alpha or paired-chain data limited detectable features. According to the authors, the approach could potentially be generalized to other disease states and immunological phenotypes. Sequencing depth was assumed to be roughly uniform across donors in the presence/absence analyses, though that assumption may not hold.

The germline V gene gives CDR1 as MGHDK and CDR2 as SYGVNS. Trimming removed 10 bases from V and 4 bases from J; the gene matches leave 12 bases unexplained. Its CDR3 holds 15 amino acids, cysteine through phenylalanine. The sequence is cut down to CDR3 DNA, 45 bases in frame from base 1. In total, approximately 700 healthy bone marrow donors made up the cohort. All cohort members were sampled while nominally healthy, although unrecorded immune exposures were likely present. The donor was CMV seronegative and was included in the group of under 450 seronegative cohort members. Every donor gave a peripheral blood sample, and the peripheral blood mononuclear cells from that sample were used for TCR beta sequencing. The Qiagen DNeasy Blood Extraction Kit was used to extract genomic DNA from the blood cell samples.

This TCR came from a woman aged 40 to 50 in good health and CMV-seronegative. The sequenced material came from PBMCs. The rearrangement joined TRBV25-1 to TRBJ1-1, with TRBD1 matching 10 junction bases. The base sequence is TGTGCCACCCTGGGGGACAGGGGTGTGATCACTGAAGCTTTCTTT. This sequence encodes CATLGDRGVITEAFF. Beyond the CDR3, the reference TRBV25-1 and TRBJ1-1 genes provide the residues; the full variable domain reads: EADIYQTPRYLVIGTGKKITLECSQTMGHDKMYWYQQDPGMELHLIHYSYGVNSTEKGDLSSESTVSRIRTEHFPLTLESARPSHTSQYLCATLGDRGVITEAFFGQGTRLTVV.